The present TCR beta chain was sequenced within a study of blood T cell repertoires in COVID-19 (dated by TCRdb to 2019 to 2021). Notes on the research overall: Collaborator samples came from the United States, Italy and Spain and covered acute and convalescent phases of COVID-19. The material from the prospective study consisted of cDNA or gDNA derived from T cells, B-cell-depleted T cells, or PBMCs. Deeply sampled blood TCRbeta repertoires from subjects exposed to, actively infected with, or recovered from COVID-19 were included in the dataset. The repertoires were made available in a free public database intended to serve as a resource for research on the immune response to SARS-CoV-2. Samples came from the ongoing ImmuneRACE study (first 160 participants) plus 1,254 subjects from 6 global collaborators. A de-identified subject ID, COVID-19 status, age in years and sex were almost always included in the sample metadata. Where HLA class I and class II types were available, the types were taken from metadata supplied by the sample provider, not from assay-based typing.

TCRbeta CDR3 regions were amplified from genomic DNA by means of the immunoSEQ Assay, a bias-controlled multiplex PCR. As for the authors' bioinformatics: The number of nucleated cells in each sample was estimated by amplification of reference gene primers within the assay. To quantify the absolute abundance of each unique TCRbeta CDR3 rearrangement, sequence reads were collapsed and filtered. Productive Simpson clonality was computed per sample as the square root of Simpson's diversity index over productive rearrangements. TCRdb took this table from immuneACCESS and kept in-frame rearrangements with V and J called. Such tables lack part of the clones; where checked against another copy, unresolved V genes explain under half of the gap, and the rest is unexplained. Clone size and V and J calls were adopted from that table, with D and trimming inferred from the DNA. The sample contains 400,000 or so clones, less than 95% of them found a single time. The ten largest clones represent 0.6% to 0.7% of the sample.

Trimming costs V 8 bases and J 0 bases, and their ends lie 16 bases apart. Reading from cysteine to phenylalanine, the CDR3 counts 14 amino acids. Just the 42-base CDR3 DNA is kept, in frame starting at base 1. The CDR1 and CDR2 encoded by the germline V gene (reference sequence) are GTSNPN and SVGIG. Enrolling through a virtual design, the prospective study's participants ranged in age from roughly 18 to 89 years and lived across 20 to 30 United States geographic areas. Cohort assignment in the prospective study relied on participant-reported clinical history from a screening survey and a study questionnaire. For ImmuneRACE Cohort 3, a participant was defined as recovered based on two consecutive negative NP/OP PCR tests, clearance by a healthcare professional, or resolution of symptoms. In the prospective study, mobile phlebotomists collected whole blood, serum and a nasopharyngeal or oropharyngeal swab from each participant. Over a roughly 2-month period, participants in the prospective study had the option of providing additional blood draws and questionnaires. Before DNA extraction, prospective study blood samples were shipped either frozen or at room temperature.

Comments on this clone: Its binding antigen is unknown. It has no much larger one-base neighbor in the sample; base qualities were not kept.

General conclusions and limits of the study: How much clinical and demographic metadata was included differed by source and by participant, and the metadata was provided uncurated.

Sequencing was done on a sample of PBMCs or T cells enriched from blood (not recorded which). The sequence came from a man aged 18-30 years who had recovered from COVID-19. The V gene is TRBV30 and the J gene is TRBJ1-1; a confident D gene designation cannot be given. CDR3 sequence: CAAESYKMNTEAFF. The nucleotide sequence reads as follows: TGTGCCGCGGAGTCATATAAGATGAACACTGAAGCTTTCTTT.